What follows are 13 T cell receptor beta chains derived from one specimen sequenced in a study of T-cell reconstitution after alpha-beta-depleted transplantation in children. It was with unique molecular identifiers that the TCRbeta library was prepared. TCRdb analysed the PCR reads with MiXCR anew, one entry per CDR3 protein. The repertoire holds approximately 240,000 distinct CDR3 sequences, with roughly a tenth as singletons. Sample: PBMCs, taken before TCRalphabeta/CD19-depleted stem cell transplant. All receptors derive from a child younger than two with acute myeloid leukemia, due to receive a stem cell transplant.

This clonotype showed up many times. The V gene is TRBV28, the J gene TRBJ1-5; D is perhaps TRBD1 (5 bases). The V end lost 1 base, the J end lost 0 bases, and 7 bases lay between the germline ends. Per the germline V gene, CDR1 is MDHEN and CDR2 is SYDVKM. This CDR3 comprises 15 residues. CDR3 nucleotides: TGTGCCAGCAGTTTATTGAGGGGTAGCAATCAGCCCCAGCATTTT. Translated, it gives CASSLLRGSNQPQHF.

This clonotype has a count of ten or more. The chain carries TRBV9 and TRBJ2-7, with 10 positions matching TRBD2. The V and J ends lost 3 bases and 2 bases, in that order; junction bases with no gene match: 5. The CDR3 consists of 15 residues. The V gene's germline CDR1 is SGDLS and CDR2 YYNGEE. The CDR3 sequence is CASSGGLAATYEQYF. CDR3 in DNA: TGTGCCAGCAGCGGAGGACTAGCGGCGACCTACGAGCAGTACTTC.

This clonotype was detected many times. The chain is built from TRBV4-3 and TRBJ1-1; D remains unclear. The CDR3 runs 14 residues. From germline, CDR1 is LGHNA and CDR2 YSLEER. The V gene lost 0 bases and the J gene lost 2 bases, with 7 bases spanning the gap. CDR3 DNA: TGCGCCAGCAGCCAAGATTGGAGCAACACTGAAGCTTTCTTT. The encoded protein is CASSQDWSNTEAFF.

This clonotype was recorded at least ten times. The chain links TRBV4-1 to TRBJ1-5; tentative D call: TRBD1 (6 bases). This CDR3 is 17 amino acids long. Trimming took off 4 bases at V and 3 bases at J, with 19 bases between the two ends. CDR1 and CDR2 from the germline V gene are MGHRA and YSYEKL. The CDR3 region is CASSRPGRDRFNQPQHF. The CDR3, as DNA: TGCGCCAGCAGCCGACCGGGGAGAGACAGGTTCAATCAGCCCCAGCATTTT.

This clonotype appeared many times. The V call is TRBV5-1, the J call TRBJ1-6, with 8 nucleotides matching TRBD1. Germline CDR1 reads SGHRS; CDR2 reads YFSETQ. The CDR3 is made up of 15 amino acids. Trimming at V came to 4 bases and at J to 11 bases, leaving 11 bases not matched to a gene. The CDR3 sequence is CASSPSGQGLAPLHF. The CDR3 DNA reads TGCGCCAGCAGCCCCTCCGGACAGGGTTTGGCACCCCTCCACTTT.

Worth noting for this clonotype: This may come from a read error, since a much larger clone is one base off. The rearrangement uses TRBV19 and TRBJ2-3; 9 nucleotides match TRBD2. J lost 6 bases, V lost 2 bases, and 18 bases had no gene match. The CDR3 runs to 19 residues. CDR1 is LNHDA, CDR2 SQIVND, per germline (reference sequence). DNA of the CDR3: TGTGCCAGTAGTATATTGGCTAGCGGGGCCCCACAGCTATGCGATACGCAGTATTTT. As protein: CASSILASGAPQLCDTQYF. The entire variable domain, with the rest obtained from reference TRBV19 and TRBJ2-3, is as follows: DGGITQSPKYLFRKEGQNVTLSCEQNLNHDAMYWYRQDPGQGLRLIYYSQIVNDFQKGDIAEGYSVSREKKESFPLTVTSAQKNPTAFYLCASSILASGAPQLCDTQYFGPGTRLTVL.

This clonotype was counted many times. The genes are TRBV27 and TRBJ2-3; 13 bases match TRBD2. J lost 5 bases, V lost 3 bases, and 2 bases had no gene match. In germline, CDR1 is MNHEY, CDR2 SMNVEV (reference sequence). CDR3 size: 15 residues. This chain's CDR3 is CASSLGLAGRDTQYF. For the CDR3, the DNA is TGTGCCAGCAGTTTGGGACTAGCGGGAAGAGATACGCAGTATTTT.

This clonotype came up many times. The chain links TRBV19 to TRBJ2-3; TRBD2 might be the D (6 bases). The V end lost 3 bases, the J end lost 0 bases, and 19 bases lay between the germline ends. This CDR3 spans 18 amino acids. The V gene's germline CDR1 is LNHDA and CDR2 SQIVND (reference sequence). The CDR3, as DNA: TGTGCCAGTAGTATCTGGGGGGAGCTCCCTACTAGCACAGATACGCAGTATTTT. Its translation is CASSIWGELPTSTDTQYF.

This clonotype was seen many times. This chain joins TRBV5-1 and TRBJ1-1; D not certain. CDR3 length: 13 residues. Per the germline V gene, CDR1 is SGHRS and CDR2 is YFSETQ. V gave up 7 bases and J gave up 0 bases, with 10 bases separating them. Here the CDR3 reads CASHVTMNTEAFF. The DNA for the CDR3 is TGCGCCAGCCATGTTACAATGAACACTGAAGCTTTCTTT.

This clonotype was counted at least ten times. The chain employs TRBV5-1 and TRBJ2-1; D might be TRBD1 (5 bases). The germline CDR1 and CDR2 sequences are SGHRS and YFSETQ. The CDR3 has 15 residues. V lost 0 bases to trimming and J lost 7 bases, with 14 bases between them. CDR3 coding DNA: TGCGCCAGCAGCTTGGGGCAGGGCAGCCTGAATGAGCAGTTCTTC. Translation: CASSLGQGSLNEQFF.

This clonotype has at least ten counts. The chain links TRBV28 to TRBJ2-7; 7 nucleotides match TRBD1. Germline V lookup: CDR1 MDHEN, CDR2 SYDVKM. The CDR3 is 15 amino acids. V trimming: 2 bases; J trimming: 6 bases; junction bases outside the gene matches: 10. The DNA of the CDR3 is TGTGCCAGCAGTTTACCCAGGACAGGTTTCGGCGAGCAGTACTTC. Translating gives CASSLPRTGFGEQYF.

This clonotype showed up many times. This chain joins TRBV10-3 and TRBJ2-7, with a tentative D call TRBD1 (5 bases). V lost 0 bases, J lost 3 bases, and 6 bases lay in between. Germline V gene lookup returns CDR1 ENHRY and CDR2 SYGVKD. This CDR3 region has 13 residues. Here the CDR3 reads CAISESGRYEQYF. The CDR3 DNA reads TGTGCCATCAGTGAGTCGGGGCGCTACGAGCAGTACTTC.

This clonotype was detected many times. This clone may be a read error of a much larger clone one base away. The chain uses TRBV20-1 and TRBJ1-4; D is uncertain. The germline V gene encodes CDR1 DFQATT and CDR2 SNEGSKA (reference sequence). The CDR3 contains 13 residues. V lost 1 base and J lost 0, with 3 bases in between. In DNA, the CDR3 is TGCAGTGCTAGAGCAGCAACTAATGAAAAACTGTTTTTT. Amino acid sequence: CSARAATNEKLFF.